A single sample is the source of the 28 T cell receptor beta chains below, sequenced in a study of cytomegalovirus exposure and HLA in healthy donors. The PCR made use of 60 Vbeta and 13 Jbeta primers. The protocol was immunoSEQ multiplex PCR, while the TCRdb copy is restricted to in-frame clones and leaves out a portion. The repertoire holds approximately 150,000 clones, with under 85% as singletons. The sequenced material came from PBMCs. These receptors were obtained from a woman aged 18-30 years in good health and CMV-seropositive.

The V call is TRBV6-4, the J call TRBJ2-3, with 9 positions matching TRBD2. V shed 2 bases, J shed 0 bases, and the junction held 6 bases outside the gene matches. The CDR3 consists of 17 residues. Germline lookup yields CDR1 MRHNA and CDR2 SNTAGT. The CDR3 DNA reads TGTGCCAGCAGTGACAGCCCAGCGGGGGGTAGCACAGATACGCAGTATTTT. This translates into CASSDSPAGGSTDTQYF.

The chain uses TRBV30 and TRBJ2-5; 9 bases map to TRBD1. The end of the DNA fits TRBJ2-7 better, so the J call may be wrong. This CDR3 region has 11 residues. Germline values: CDR1 GTSNPN, CDR2 SVGIG (reference sequence). CDR3 amino acids: CAYRGLGEQYF. Here the CDR3 DNA reads TGTGCCTACAGGGGGCTGGGCGAGCAGTACTTC.

This CDR3 is CASSEEWALSSYEQYF. The CDR3 DNA reads as TGTGCCAGCAGCGAAGAATGGGCATTATCCTCCTACGAGCAGTACTTC. The chain carries TRBV5-6 and TRBJ2-7; D unclear. The CDR3 has 16 amino acids. Germline V CDR1 and CDR2: SGHDT, YYEEEE. V gave up 4 bases and J gave up 0 bases, with 17 bases separating them.

This clone was seen a handful of times. The chain carries TRBV4-2 and TRBJ2-5; TRBD1 is a possible D gene (5 bases). Trimming shortened V by 1 base and J by 3 bases, and 6 bases separated the two germline ends. The CDR3 runs 13 residues. Germline CDR1 LGHNA, CDR2 YNFKEQ. CDR3 region: CASSQGREETQYF. In DNA, the CDR3 is TGTGCCAGCAGCCAAGGCAGGGAAGAGACCCAGTACTTC.

The gene calls are TRBV28 and TRBJ2-5; D perhaps matches TRBD2 (6 bases). The length of the CDR3 is 16 residues. CDR1 and CDR2 from the germline V gene are MDHEN and SYDVKM. V lost 5 bases, J lost 0 bases, and 16 bases lay in between. CDR3 protein: CASSPPRRGYQETQYF. In DNA, the CDR3 is TGTGCCAGCAGTCCTCCCAGGCGGGGTTACCAAGAGACCCAGTACTTC.

This clone was recorded once. This sequence joins TRBV6-5 and TRBJ2-1; TRBD2 agrees at 11 bases. The CDR3 sequence is 15 residues long. J lost 5 bases, V lost 5 bases, and 5 bases had no gene match. Per germline, CDR1 MNHEY and CDR2 SVGAGI. CDR3 region: CASSLAGGPNNEQFF. The CDR3 DNA reads as TGTGCCAGCAGTCTAGCGGGGGGCCCGAACAATGAGCAGTTCTTC.

The chain links TRBV19 to TRBJ1-2, with D hard to call. V was trimmed by 7 bases and J by 4 bases, leaving 16 bases between them. The CDR3 covers 14 residues. Germline CDR1 is LNHDA and CDR2 is SQIVND (reference sequence). The DNA for the CDR3 is TGTGCCAGTACCGAGACACGGATCTTCTATGGCTACACCTTC. Protein sequence: CASTETRIFYGYTF.

The chain combines TRBV5-1 with TRBJ2-3; D uncertain. Trimming removed 7 bases at V and 4 bases at J, with 16 bases between. Germline CDR1 is SGHRS and CDR2 is YFSETQ. There are 14 residues in the CDR3. The CDR3 DNA sequence: TGCGCCAGCGAGGTCGGTGGAAGCGCAGATACGCAGTATTTT. Translated: CASEVGGSADTQYF.

V and J are TRBV19 and TRBJ1-5; TRBD1 aligns across 8 bases. The trim removed 7 bases at V and 6 bases at J, leaving 8 bases unmatched. The CDR3 runs 14 residues. Germline V lookup: CDR1 LNHDA, CDR2 SQIVND (reference sequence). The CDR3 DNA reads as TGTGCCAGTAAGGCAGGGGGCTTGGGTCAGCCCCAGCATTTT. This codes for CASKAGGLGQPQHF.

The CDR3 DNA follows: TGTGCCAGCAGTTCAGGGAGGGTCCCCTGGGGTTATGGCTACACCTTC. As protein: CASSSGRVPWGYGYTF. This chain joins TRBV28 and TRBJ1-2, with D perhaps matching TRBD1 (5 bases). Per germline, CDR1 MDHEN and CDR2 SYDVKM. With 4 bases removed from V and 5 bases from J, the gap between germline ends came to 20 bases. This CDR3 comprises 16 residues.

The V gene is TRBV12-5, the J gene TRBJ2-7; 9 positions match TRBD1. Trimming took 2 bases from V and 5 from J; bases not matched to a gene: 1. The CDR3 spans 13 residues. Germline V CDR1 and CDR2: LGHNT, FRNRAP. The CDR3 DNA reads TGTGCTAGTGGTTTGCGGACAGGGGACGAGCAGTACTTC. This sequence encodes CASGLRTGDEQYF.

DNA for the CDR3: TGCGCCAGCAGCTTCGGCGGAGCGGGGGGCACAGATACGCAGTATTTT. This codes for CASSFGGAGGTDTQYF. The chain has TRBV5-1 and TRBJ2-3, with 8 bases fitting TRBD2. Trimming took 2 bases from V and 1 from J; bases not matched to a gene: 6. CDR1 and CDR2 (germline): SGHRS, YFSETQ. This CDR3 comprises 16 residues.

V gene TRBV6-5 combines with J gene TRBJ2-7; D may be TRBD1 (6 bases). This CDR3 is 14 amino acids long. The V end lost 5 bases, the J end lost 3 bases, and 14 bases lay between the germline ends. The germline gives CDR1 MNHEY, CDR2 SVGAGI. Written as DNA, the CDR3 is TGTGCCAGCAGTCCTCGGGACAATAGCTACGAGCAGTACTTC. Its protein product is CASSPRDNSYEQYF.

The chain joins TRBV19 to TRBJ1-4, with D perhaps matching TRBD1 (6 bases). The germline V gene encodes CDR1 LNHDA and CDR2 SQIVND (reference sequence). This CDR3 comprises 13 residues. Trimming cost V 4 bases and J 5 bases, with 8 bases left between them. CDR3 residues: CASSRQGNEKLFF. As DNA, the CDR3 is TGTGCCAGTAGTAGGCAGGGGAATGAAAAACTGTTTTTT.

The chain has TRBV5-1 and TRBJ2-2; D possibly corresponds to TRBD1 (6 bases). The length of the CDR3 is 13 residues. The germline gives CDR1 SGHRS, CDR2 YFSETQ. V shed 5 bases and J shed 3 bases, with 8 bases lying between them. The CDR3 DNA sequence: TGCGCCAGCAGGTCAGGGGACACCGGGGAGCTGTTTTTT. It codes for CASRSGDTGELFF.

There are a few counts of this clone. The chain couples TRBV13 to TRBJ1-1, with D maybe TRBD1 (5 bases). V was cut by 1 base and J by 7 bases, with 16 bases left in between. The V gene's germline CDR1 is PRHDT and CDR2 FYEKMQ (reference sequence). CDR3 length: 15 residues. This CDR3 reads CASSLEGDKGLEAFF. DNA of the CDR3: TGTGCCAGCAGCTTAGAGGGTGACAAGGGGCTTGAAGCTTTCTTT.

The chain carries TRBV10-3 and TRBJ2-5, with 11 nucleotides matching TRBD1. The CDR3 loop spans 17 amino acids. After removal of 4 bases from V and 3 bases from J, the junction contained 10 bases not matched to a gene. Per the germline V gene, CDR1 is ENHRY and CDR2 is SYGVKD. This chain's CDR3 is CAISGHEDRGQEETQYF. For the CDR3, the DNA is TGTGCCATCAGTGGACACGAGGACAGGGGGCAAGAAGAGACCCAGTACTTC.

This clone has just a few counts. The chain links TRBV6-1 to TRBJ1-4; no firm D call. Germline-derived CDR1 and CDR2 are MNHNS and SASEGT. Trimming cost V 5 bases and J 7 bases, with 5 bases left between them. CDR3 size: 11 residues. The CDR3 region is CASSNGEKLFF. CDR3 coding DNA: TGTGCCAGCAGTAACGGTGAAAAACTGTTTTTT.

Details on this clone: The junction departs from the called germline gene at one end, perhaps through a read error. The CDR3 loop is CSSSLKEGTAGFIQYF. Here the CDR3 DNA reads TGTTCCAGCAGCTTAAAGGAGGGTACCGCGGGATTCATTCAGTACTTC. The rearrangement joins TRBV7-9 to TRBJ2-4; D possibly corresponds to TRBD2 (6 bases). CDR3 length: 16 amino acids. The germline CDR1 and CDR2 sequences are SEHNR and FQNEAQ (reference sequence).

This chain's CDR3 is CAWSGQGTNEKLFF. The CDR3 DNA is TGTGCCTGGAGTGGCCAGGGGACTAATGAAAAACTGTTTTTT. V and J are TRBV30 and TRBJ1-4; possibly TRBD1 for D (6 bases). The V and J ends lost 1 base and 2 bases respectively, with 8 bases between them. This CDR3 contains 14 residues. Germline CDR1 GTSNPN, CDR2 SVGIG (reference sequence).

The rearrangement links TRBV6-1 to TRBJ2-7; D gene uncertain. V was cut by 6 bases and J by 4 bases, with 4 bases left in between. The germline V gene has CDR1 MNHNS and CDR2 SASEGT. The CDR3 runs to 10 residues. CDR3 sequence reads: CASRAYEQYF. The CDR3 nucleotides read TGTGCCAGCAGGGCTTACGAGCAGTACTTC.

The J gene is TRBJ1-3, the V gene TRBV29-1; 9 nucleotides align to TRBD1. The CDR3 consists of 12 residues. From germline, CDR1 is SQVTM and CDR2 ANQGSEA. Trimming cost V 7 bases and J 7 bases; bases outside gene matches: 5. The CDR3 region is CSADGQGNTIYF. In nucleotides, the CDR3 is TGCAGCGCCGACGGACAGGGGAACACCATATATTTT.

Of note for this clone: One end of the junction fails to match germline, which may point to a read error. The rearrangement links TRBV27 to TRBJ1-2; TRBD1 is a possible D gene (6 bases). Germline V gene sequence: CDR1 MNHEY, CDR2 SMNVEV (reference sequence). The CDR3 length is 13 residues. Here the CDR3 reads CASSYGAGDGHTF. As DNA, the CDR3 is TGTGCCAGCAGTTACGGGGCAGGGGATGGCCACACCTTC.

The chain recombines TRBV7-9 with TRBJ2-3; 12 nucleotides line up with TRBD2. J gave up 1 base and V 2 bases, and 10 bases lay outside the gene matches. Germline CDR1 is SEHNR and CDR2 is FQNEAQ (reference sequence). The CDR3 loop spans 19 amino acids. CDR3: CASSLIGLAGGPGTDTQYF. In DNA, the CDR3 is TGTGCCAGCAGCTTAATAGGGCTAGCGGGGGGGCCGGGCACAGATACGCAGTATTTT. Full variable domain (rest looked up from reference TRBV7-9 and TRBJ2-3): DTGVSQNPRHKITKRGQNVTFRCDPISEHNRLYWYRQTLGQGPEFLTYFQNEAQLEKSRLLSDRFSAERPKGSFSTLEIQRTEQGDSAMYLCASSLIGLAGGPGTDTQYFGPGTRLTVL.

The rearrangement uses TRBV4-1 and TRBJ1-2; TRBD1 might be the D (6 bases). In germline, CDR1 is MGHRA, CDR2 YSYEKL. The V end was cut by 0 bases, the J end by 7 bases, with 15 bases between. This CDR3 is 15 amino acids long. CDR3 loop: CASSQDPAGASGYTF. The CDR3 nucleotides are TGCGCCAGCAGCCAAGATCCCGCAGGGGCGAGTGGCTACACCTTC.

This clone occurred once. This rearrangement joins TRBV4-1 to TRBJ2-2; possible D gene TRBD1, 5 bases. CDR1 and CDR2 (germline): MGHRA, YSYEKL. The CDR3 loop spans 16 amino acids. V lost 4 bases and J lost 6, with 18 bases in between. This CDR3 reads CASSLSPGSRAGELFF. CDR3 in DNA: TGCGCCAGCAGCCTGAGTCCAGGGTCTAGGGCCGGGGAGCTGTTTTTT.

This clone was counted between two and nine times. The gene calls are TRBV5-4 and TRBJ2-1; D remains ambiguous. CDR3 length equals 15 residues. Trimming cost V 0 bases and J 0 bases, with 7 bases left between them. The germline V gene encodes CDR1 SGHNT and CDR2 YYREEE (reference sequence). The chain's CDR3 is CASSLGSSSYNEQFF. CDR3 nucleotide sequence: TGTGCCAGCAGCTTGGGATCCAGCTCCTACAATGAGCAGTTCTTC.

This rearrangement joins TRBV16 to TRBJ1-5; D is perhaps TRBD1 (5 bases). Germline-derived CDR1 and CDR2 are KGHSY and FQNENV. Trimming removed 3 bases from V and 5 bases from J, with 11 bases in between. This CDR3 has 14 amino acids. CDR3 DNA sequence: TGTGCCAGCAGCCATCCAGGAGGGGATCAGCCCCAGCATTTT. It translates to CASSHPGGDQPQHF. The whole variable domain, filled in from reference TRBV16 and TRBJ1-5, reads GEEVAQTPKHLVRGEGQKAKLYCAPIKGHSYVFWYQQVLKNEFKFLISFQNENVFDETGMPKERFSAKCLPNSPCSLEIQATKLEDSAVYFCASSHPGGDQPQHFGDGTRLSIL.